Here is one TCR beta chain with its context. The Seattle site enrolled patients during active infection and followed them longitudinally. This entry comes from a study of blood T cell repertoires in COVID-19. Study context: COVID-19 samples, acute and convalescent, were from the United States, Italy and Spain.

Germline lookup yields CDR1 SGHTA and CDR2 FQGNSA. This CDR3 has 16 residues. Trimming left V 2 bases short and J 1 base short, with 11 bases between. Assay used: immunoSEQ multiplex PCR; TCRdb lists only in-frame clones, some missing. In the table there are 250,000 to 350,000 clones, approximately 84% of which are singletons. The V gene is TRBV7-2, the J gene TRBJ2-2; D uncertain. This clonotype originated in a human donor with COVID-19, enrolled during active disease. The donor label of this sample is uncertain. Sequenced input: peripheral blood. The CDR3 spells CASSLFSSVNTGELFF. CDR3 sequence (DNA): TGTGCCAGCAGCTTATTTTCGTCGGTGAACACCGGGGAGCTGTTTTTT.